These T cell receptor beta chains were read from a single sample in a study of blood T cell repertoires in COVID-19. TCRdb's copy holds only in-frame clones and misses some; the assay was immunoSEQ multiplex PCR. The sample lists around 50,000 clones, less than 90% occurring once. The sample comprised peripheral blood. These receptors were collected from a human donor in a cohort sampled during active COVID-19. Each CDR3 is given with its conserved first and last residue. D genes are given only for firm matches. Size tells how often a clone was seen (once, few, many) or the class of an expanded clone, and some rows leave it out.

TRBV5-1	TRBJ2-1	.	.	CASSQGQNYNEQFF	TGCGCCAGCAGCCAAGGACAGAATTACAATGAGCAGTTCTTC
TRBV4-1	TRBJ2-3	TRBD2	.	CASSRSAGGRQDTQYF	TGCGCCAGCAGCCGATCCGCGGGGGGCCGCCAAGATACGCAGTATTTT
TRBV19	TRBJ1-5	TRBD1	once	CASSLQGGGQPQHF	TGTGCCAGTAGCCTGCAAGGGGGCGGTCAGCCCCAGCATTTT
TRBV11-2	TRBJ2-5	TRBD2	.	CASSPMEGLAGGETQYF	TGTGCCAGCAGCCCTATGGAGGGACTAGCGGGGGGAGAGACCCAGTACTTC
TRBV7-9	TRBJ2-3	TRBD2	once	CASSHPGIAGDSTDTQYF	TGTGCCAGCAGCCACCCAGGGATAGCGGGGGATTCCACAGATACGCAGTATTTT
TRBV4-3	TRBJ2-3	TRBD2	.	CASSQASGGTDTQYF	TGCGCCAGCAGCCAAGCGTCGGGGGGGACAGATACGCAGTATTTT
TRBV3-1/TRBV3-2	TRBJ2-7	TRBD1	.	CASSQPDRVHEQYF	TGTGCCAGCAGCCAACCGGACAGGGTCCACGAGCAGTACTTC
TRBV5-4	TRBJ2-5	.	.	CASSLEGPRKRETQYF	TGTGCCAGCAGCTTGGAAGGCCCCCGAAAGCGAGAGACCCAGTACTTC
TRBV2	TRBJ2-2	.	.	CASSDNGAGELFF	TGTGCCAGCAGTGACAACGGTGCCGGGGAGCTGTTTTTT
TRBV6-4	TRBJ1-1	.	.	CASSGRRENTEAFF	TGTGCCAGCAGTGGCAGGAGGGAGAACACTGAAGCTTTCTTT
TRBV19	TRBJ2-1	TRBD2	.	CASSITSGEYNEQFF	TGTGCCAGTAGTATAACCAGCGGGGAGTACAATGAGCAGTTCTTC
TRBV5-1	TRBJ2-3	TRBD2	.	CASSPEALAGAREDTQYF	TGCGCCAGCAGCCCCGAGGCGCTAGCGGGGGCTCGGGAAGATACGCAGTATTTT
TRBV7-2	TRBJ1-1	.	few	CASSLVRENTEAFF	TGTGCCAGCAGCTTAGTTCGGGAAAACACTGAAGCTTTCTTT
TRBV2	TRBJ2-7	.	once	CASIDRGRVGSEQYF	TGTGCCAGTATTGACCGTGGCAGGGTGGGATCCGAGCAGTACTTC
TRBV6-5	TRBJ2-1	.	.	CASGQWQAISDEQFF	TGTGCCAGCGGTCAATGGCAGGCGATCTCCGATGAGCAGTTCTTC
TRBV6-5	TRBJ2-3	.	.	CASRTDTDTQYF	TGTGCCTCCCGGACTGACACAGATACGCAGTATTTT
TRBV5-1	TRBJ2-7	.	.	CASSLEGTKYEQYF	TGCGCCAGCAGCTTAGAGGGGACAAAATACGAGCAGTACTTC
TRBV30	TRBJ1-1	.	.	CAWSRARGGRAFF	TGTGCCTGGAGTCGGGCTCGGGGGGGGCGAGCTTTCTTT
TRBV6-5	TRBJ1-2	.	.	CASSPLGGASGYTF	TGTGCCAGCAGTCCGCTAGGGGGGGCGAGTGGCTACACCTTC
TRBV29-1	TRBJ2-1	TRBD1	.	CSVRQGNEQFF	TGCAGCGTGCGACAGGGAAATGAGCAGTTCTTC
TRBV10-3	TRBJ1-2	.	.	CAISELREVDGYTF	TGTGCCATCAGTGAATTAAGGGAGGTTGATGGCTACACCTTC
TRBV7-2	TRBJ1-1	.	.	CASSLVGQGQAFF	TGTGCCAGCAGCTTAGTCGGTCAGGGTCAAGCTTTCTTT
TRBV14	TRBJ2-3	.	.	CASSQNLQGTDTQYF	TGTGCCAGCAGCCAAAATCTCCAGGGCACAGATACGCAGTATTTT
TRBV6-4	TRBJ2-2	.	medium-sized	CASHDGDGGELFF	TGTGCCAGTCATGACGGGGATGGCGGGGAGCTGTTTTTT
TRBV7-3	TRBJ1-5	TRBD1	few	CASSLTLGQAQHF	TGTGCCAGCAGCTTAACGCTAGGACAGGCCCAGCATTTT
TRBV13	TRBJ2-7	TRBD2	.	CASSGTSGGTPAQYF	TGTGCCAGCAGCGGGACTAGCGGGGGGACCCCAGCGCAGTACTTC
TRBV6-5	TRBJ1-4	.	.	CATRTAFNEKLFF	TGTGCCACAAGGACAGCCTTTAATGAAAAACTGTTTTTT
TRBV24-1	TRBJ2-2	TRBD2	.	CATSARTSGGYTGELFF	TGTGCCACCAGTGCCCGGACTAGCGGGGGGTACACCGGGGAGCTGTTTTTT
TRBV9	TRBJ2-5	.	.	CASSQGAGPQYF	TGTGCCAGCAGTCAAGGGGCCGGCCCCCAGTACTTC
TRBV7-7	TRBJ2-1	.	.	CASSRSPSNEQFF	TGTGCCAGCAGTCGGAGCCCTTCCAATGAGCAGTTCTTC
TRBV19	TRBJ1-6	.	.	CASSMGGTSSPLHF	TGTGCCAGTAGTATGGGAGGGACCAGCTCACCCCTCCACTTT